The clone carrying this TCR beta chain was picked up a small number of times. Its matching antigen is unknown. The data stem from a study of post-analysis software for immune sequencing data. The study, taken as a whole, reports: F-measure co-clustering was strong for batch-matched samples. Patients had higher frequencies than controls of five TRBV segments, including TRBV5-6, TRBV5-1 and TRBV20-1. Normalized Chao1 diversity was significantly reduced in patients versus controls.

CDR3 length: 16 amino acids. Trimming removed 2 bases from V and 8 bases from J; junction bases left unmatched: 9. CDR1 MNHEY and CDR2 SVGEGT come from the germline V gene. Included in the TCR beta cDNA libraries were unique molecular identifiers. There were about 1 to 10 million T cells, and roughly 0.5 million cDNA molecules came from them. From the PCR reads, TCRdb called clonotypes with MiXCR, one entry per CDR3 protein. The top ten clones hold roughly 0.53% of a sample with hundreds of thousands of distinct CDR3 sequences, about 27% of them seen once. The genes are TRBV6-2 or TRBV6-3 and TRBJ2-1; the match to TRBD2 covers 10 bases. Material for sequencing was blood. The receptor was derived from a girl under 18 with multiple sclerosis. CDR3 residues: CASSYRNLAGVDEQFF. The CDR3 DNA sequence: TGTGCCAGCAGTTACCGTAATCTAGCGGGAGTGGATGAGCAGTTCTTC.